Included here is one T cell receptor (beta chain) sequence, with context. The antigen remains unidentified. Amplification used 60 Vbeta primers and 13 Jbeta primers. The protocol was immunoSEQ multiplex PCR, while the TCRdb copy is restricted to in-frame clones and leaves out a portion. The repertoire consists of more than 95,000 clones, with 66% occurring once and the leading ten covering more than 3%. This sample was included in a study of cytomegalovirus exposure and HLA in healthy donors. In the study overall: In an early release, HLA-typed donors contributed tens of millions of unique TCR sequences. Broader study findings: HLA restriction was apparent for most CMV-associated TCR beta chains in a later analysis.

V gave up 6 bases and J gave up 8 bases; unmatched junction bases: 8. Germline V gene lookup returns CDR1 SEHNR and CDR2 FQNEAQ (reference sequence). The CDR3 totals 13 residues. The J gene is TRBJ2-7, the V gene TRBV7-9, with TRBD2 identical over 9 bases. The receptor was derived from a woman in her forties or fifties in good health and CMV-seronegative. Sequencing was carried out using PBMCs. Here the CDR3 DNA reads TGTGCCAGCAGTCAGGCGGGAGGGCCCCAGCAGTACTTC. It yields the protein CASSQAGGPQQYF.